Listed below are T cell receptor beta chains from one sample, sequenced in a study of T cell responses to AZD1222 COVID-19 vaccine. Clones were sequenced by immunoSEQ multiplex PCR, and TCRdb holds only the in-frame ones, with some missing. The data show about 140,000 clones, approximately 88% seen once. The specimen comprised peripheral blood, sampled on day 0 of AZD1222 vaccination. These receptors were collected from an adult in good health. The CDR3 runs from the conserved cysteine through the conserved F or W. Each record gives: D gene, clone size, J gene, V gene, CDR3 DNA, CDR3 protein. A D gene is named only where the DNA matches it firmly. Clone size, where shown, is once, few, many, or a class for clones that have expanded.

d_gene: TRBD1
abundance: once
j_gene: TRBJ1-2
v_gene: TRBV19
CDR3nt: TGTGCCAGTAGCACGGGACAGCAAGGGAACTATGGCTACACCTTC
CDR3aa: CASSTGQQGNYGYTF

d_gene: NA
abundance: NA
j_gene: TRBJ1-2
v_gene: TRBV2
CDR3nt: NA
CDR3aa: CASSSSTVYGYTF

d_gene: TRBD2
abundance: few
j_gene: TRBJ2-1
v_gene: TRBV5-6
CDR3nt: TGTGCCAGCAGCTTACGGACTAGCGGGATATCATCCTACAATGAGCAGTTCTTC
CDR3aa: CASSLRTSGISSYNEQFF

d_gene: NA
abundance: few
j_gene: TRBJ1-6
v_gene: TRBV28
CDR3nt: TGTGCCAGCAGACCCCCTTCCGGGGCTTTAGGATCCTCACCCCTCCACTTT
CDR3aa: CASRPPSGALGSSPLHF

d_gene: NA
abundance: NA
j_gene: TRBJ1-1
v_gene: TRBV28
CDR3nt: TGTGCCAGCAGTTCCCCCGGGGGGAACACTGAAGCTTTCTTT
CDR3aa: CASSSPGGNTEAFF

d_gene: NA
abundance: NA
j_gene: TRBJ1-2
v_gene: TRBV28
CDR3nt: TGTGCCACCTTTTCGAACTATGGCTACACCTTC
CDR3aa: CATFSNYGYTF

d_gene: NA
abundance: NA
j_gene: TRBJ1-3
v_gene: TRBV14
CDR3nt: TGTGCCAGCAGCCAAGGGGGGTATGGCACCATATATTTT
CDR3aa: CASSQGGYGTIYF

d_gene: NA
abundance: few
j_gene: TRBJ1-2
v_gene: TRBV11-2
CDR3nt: TGTGCCAGCAGCTTAGTCCCAGGGACGGGCTATGGCTACACCTTC
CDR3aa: CASSLVPGTGYGYTF

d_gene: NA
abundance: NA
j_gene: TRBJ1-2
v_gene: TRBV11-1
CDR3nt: TGTGCCAGCAGCCTACAAGGCTATGGCTACACCTTC
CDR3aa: CASSLQGYGYTF

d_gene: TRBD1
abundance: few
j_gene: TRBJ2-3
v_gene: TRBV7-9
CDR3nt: TGTGCCAGCAGCTTAGCGGGGTCAAGGGGGCAAGCAGATACGCAGTATTTT
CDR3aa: CASSLAGSRGQADTQYF

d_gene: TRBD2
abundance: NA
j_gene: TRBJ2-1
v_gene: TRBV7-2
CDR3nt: TGTGCCAGCAGCGCGGGACTAGCGGGGGTCCCTGAGCAGTTCTTC
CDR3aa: CASSAGLAGVPEQFF

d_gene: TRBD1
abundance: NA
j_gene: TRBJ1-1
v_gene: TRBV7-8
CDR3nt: TGTGCCAGCAGCTTAACAGGGACAGGGAGGAACACTGAAGCTTTCTTT
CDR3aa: CASSLTGTGRNTEAFF

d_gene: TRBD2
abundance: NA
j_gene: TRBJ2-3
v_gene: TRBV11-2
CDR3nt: TGTGCCAGCAGCCAGACTAGCGCAGATACGCAGTATTTT
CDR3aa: CASSQTSADTQYF

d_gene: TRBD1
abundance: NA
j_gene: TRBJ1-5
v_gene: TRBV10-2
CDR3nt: TGCGCCAGCAGTCCCTCCCAGGGGAGACAGGGGAATCAGCCCCAGCATTTT
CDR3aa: CASSPSQGRQGNQPQHF

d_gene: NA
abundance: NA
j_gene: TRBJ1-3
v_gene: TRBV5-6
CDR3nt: TGTGCCAGCAGCTTGATCACAGGGACCAACACCATATATTTT
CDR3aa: CASSLITGTNTIYF

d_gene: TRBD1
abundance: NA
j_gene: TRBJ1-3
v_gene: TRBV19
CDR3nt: TGTGCCACTACGGGGACAGGGTACTCCTCTGGAAACACCATATATTTT
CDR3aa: CATTGTGYSSGNTIYF

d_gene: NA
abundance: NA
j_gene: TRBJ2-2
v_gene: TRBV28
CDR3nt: TGTGCCAGCTACTCACATCCCGGGGAGCTGTTTTTT
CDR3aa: CASYSHPGELFF

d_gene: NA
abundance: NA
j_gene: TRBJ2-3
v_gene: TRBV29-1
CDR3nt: TGCAGCGCTGCGATCCAAAAGGACTTTACCTCAGATACGCAGTATTTT
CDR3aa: CSAAIQKDFTSDTQYF

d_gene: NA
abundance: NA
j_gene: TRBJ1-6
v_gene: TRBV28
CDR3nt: TGTGCCAGCCAAAGACGAGGGCCCGTTAATTCACCCCTCCACTTT
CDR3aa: CASQRRGPVNSPLHF

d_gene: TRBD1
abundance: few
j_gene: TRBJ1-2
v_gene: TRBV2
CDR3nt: TGTGCCAGCAGTCGACAGGGGGCCAATGGCTACACCTTC
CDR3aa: CASSRQGANGYTF

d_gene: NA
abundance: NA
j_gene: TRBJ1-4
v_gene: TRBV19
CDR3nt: TGTGCCAGTAGTATCCGGACAGAAACTAATGAAAAACTGTTTTTT
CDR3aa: CASSIRTETNEKLFF

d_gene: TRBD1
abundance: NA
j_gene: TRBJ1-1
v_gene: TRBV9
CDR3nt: TGTGCCAGCAGCGTAGCGACAGGGAGGACTGAAGCTTTCTTT
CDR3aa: CASSVATGRTEAFF

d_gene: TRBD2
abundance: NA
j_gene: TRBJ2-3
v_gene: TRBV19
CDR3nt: TGTGCCAGTAGTACCCGGGGGGGCAGAGATACGCAGTATTTT
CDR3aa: CASSTRGGRDTQYF

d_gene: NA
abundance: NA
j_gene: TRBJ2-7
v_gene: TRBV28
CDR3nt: TGTGCCAGCAGTTTGTACTACGAGCAGTACTTC
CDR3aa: CASSLYYEQYF

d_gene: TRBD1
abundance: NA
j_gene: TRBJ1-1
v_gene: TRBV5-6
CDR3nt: TGTGCCAGCGGGGTGAGGGGGCGCGTCACTGAAGCTTTCTTT
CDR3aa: CASGVRGRVTEAFF

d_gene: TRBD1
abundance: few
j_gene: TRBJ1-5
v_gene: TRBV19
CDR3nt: TGTGCCAGTAGCCCGGGACAGGGGGCAAATAGCAATCAGCCCCAGCATTTT
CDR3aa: CASSPGQGANSNQPQHF